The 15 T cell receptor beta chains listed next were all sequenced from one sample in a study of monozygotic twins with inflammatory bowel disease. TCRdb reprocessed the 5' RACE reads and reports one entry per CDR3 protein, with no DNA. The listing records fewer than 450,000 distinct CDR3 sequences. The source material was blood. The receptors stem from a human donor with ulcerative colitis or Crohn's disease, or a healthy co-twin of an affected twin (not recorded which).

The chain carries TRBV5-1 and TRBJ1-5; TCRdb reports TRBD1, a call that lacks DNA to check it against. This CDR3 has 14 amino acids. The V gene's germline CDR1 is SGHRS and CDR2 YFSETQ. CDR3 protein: CASSFWGGNQPQHF.

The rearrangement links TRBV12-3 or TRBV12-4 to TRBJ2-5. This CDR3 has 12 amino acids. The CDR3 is CASSPVWETQYF.

CDR3 residues: CSAAGTGGYGYGYTF. This rearrangement joins TRBV20-1 to TRBJ1-2; TCRdb names TRBD1, which stays unverified in the absence of DNA. In germline, CDR1 is DFQATT, CDR2 SNEGSKA (reference sequence). The CDR3 is 15 residues long.

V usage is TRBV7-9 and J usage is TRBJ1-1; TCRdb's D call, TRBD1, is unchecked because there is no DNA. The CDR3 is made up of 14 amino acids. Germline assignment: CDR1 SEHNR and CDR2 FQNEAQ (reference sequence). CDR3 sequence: CASSPGGFFPEAFF.

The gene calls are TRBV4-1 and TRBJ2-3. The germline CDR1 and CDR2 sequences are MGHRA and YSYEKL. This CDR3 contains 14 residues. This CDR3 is CASSQVRGTDTQYF.

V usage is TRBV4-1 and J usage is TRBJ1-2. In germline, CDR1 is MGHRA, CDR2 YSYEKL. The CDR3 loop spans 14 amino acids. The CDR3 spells CASSQDSWIYGYTF.

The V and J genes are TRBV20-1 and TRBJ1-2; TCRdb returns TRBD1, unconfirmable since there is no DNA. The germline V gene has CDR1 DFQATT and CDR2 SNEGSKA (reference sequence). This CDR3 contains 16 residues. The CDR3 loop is CSATPGQTHTNYGYTF.

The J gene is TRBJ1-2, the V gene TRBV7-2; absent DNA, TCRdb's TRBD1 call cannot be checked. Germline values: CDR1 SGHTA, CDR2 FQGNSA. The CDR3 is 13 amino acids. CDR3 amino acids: CASSLGTAYGYTF.

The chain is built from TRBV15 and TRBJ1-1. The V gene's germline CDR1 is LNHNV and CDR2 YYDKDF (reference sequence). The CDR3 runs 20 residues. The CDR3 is CATSRDAGRGRKGVDTEAFF.

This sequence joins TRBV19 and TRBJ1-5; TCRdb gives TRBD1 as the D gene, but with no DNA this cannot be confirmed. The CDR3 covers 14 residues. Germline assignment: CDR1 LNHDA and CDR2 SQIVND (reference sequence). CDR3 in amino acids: CASSGQGGNQPQHF.

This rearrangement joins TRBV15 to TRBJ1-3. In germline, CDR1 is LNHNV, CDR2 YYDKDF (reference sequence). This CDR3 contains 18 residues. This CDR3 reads CATSRDDGTAFSGNTIYF.

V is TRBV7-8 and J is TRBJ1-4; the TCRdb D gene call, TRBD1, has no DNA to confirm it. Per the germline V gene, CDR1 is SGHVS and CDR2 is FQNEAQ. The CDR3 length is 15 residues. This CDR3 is CASSLGGTGEEKLFF. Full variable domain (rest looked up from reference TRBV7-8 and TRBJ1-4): GAGVSQSPRYKVAKRGQDVALRCDPISGHVSLFWYQQALGQGPEFLTYFQNEAQLDKSGLPSDRFFAERPEGSVSTLKIQRTQQEDSAVYLCASSLGGTGEEKLFFGSGTQLSVL.

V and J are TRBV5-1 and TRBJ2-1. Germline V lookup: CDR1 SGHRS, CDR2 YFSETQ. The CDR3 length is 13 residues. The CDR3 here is CASSLAGDNEQFF.

Here the CDR3 reads CASSLTGDRGETQYF. V usage is TRBV7-2 and J usage is TRBJ2-5; TCRdb's D call, TRBD1, is unchecked because there is no DNA. Germline loops: CDR1 SGHTA, CDR2 FQGNSA. The CDR3 contains 15 residues.

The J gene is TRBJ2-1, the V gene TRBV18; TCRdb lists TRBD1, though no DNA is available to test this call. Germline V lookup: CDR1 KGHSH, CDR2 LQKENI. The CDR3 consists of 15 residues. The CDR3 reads CASSPRQGAHNEQFF. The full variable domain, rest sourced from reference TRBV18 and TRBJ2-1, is NAGVMQNPRHLVRRRGQEARLRCSPMKGHSHVYWYRQLPEEGLKFMVYLQKENIIDESGMPKERFSAEFPKEGPSILRIQQVVRGDSAAYFCASSPRQGAHNEQFFGPGTRLTVL.